This is a list of T cell receptor beta chains from one sample in a study of response to subunit inactivated influenza vaccine. TCRdb called the RT-PCR reads again in MiXCR, with one record for every CDR3 protein. The profile shows fewer than 800,000 distinct CDR3 sequences, around a sixth of them singletons. Sample: PBMCs from blood, taken roughly 12 days after vaccination. Receptors originate from a man in his fifties who received an inactivated influenza vaccine. The CDR3 runs from the conserved cysteine through the conserved F or W. A D gene is named only where the DNA matches it firmly. Clone sizes are given selectively: once, few, many, or a class where the clone is expanded.

v_call,d_call,j_call,clone_size,cdr3_nt,cdr3_aa
TRBV27,TRBD2,TRBJ2-1,few,TGTGCCAGCAGCAACGCTCGGACTAGCGGGGGGATCTACAATGAGCAGTTCTTC,CASSNARTSGGIYNEQFF
TRBV9,-,TRBJ1-6,-,TGTGCCAGCAGCGGACAGATTAACTCACCCCTCCACTTT,CASSGQINSPLHF
TRBV5-6,-,TRBJ2-1,few,TGTGCCAGCAGCATATCGGGACGATTTGGCAATGAGCAGTTCTTC,CASSISGRFGNEQFF
TRBV20-1,TRBD2,TRBJ2-3,-,TGCAGTGCACGGCGGGAGCCGTGGGTTGAGCGGGCGGGCACAGATACGCAGTATTTT,CSARREPWVERAGTDTQYF
TRBV10-3,-,TRBJ2-3,-,TGTGCCATCAGTGAGTCTGGCACAGATACGCAGTATTTT,CAISESGTDTQYF
TRBV29-1,-,TRBJ2-7,few,TGCAGCGTTGCGCGTCAGGGAGGCTACGAGCAGTACTTC,CSVARQGGYEQYF
TRBV4-2,-,TRBJ1-5,many,TGTGCCAGCAGCCAGGGACTAGCGGGAGGCAATCAGCCCCAGCATTTT,CASSQGLAGGNQPQHF
TRBV10-3,-,TRBJ1-4,-,TGTGCCATCAGCTCCCTTGGGGGAGAAAAACTGTTTTTT,CAISSLGGEKLFF
TRBV20-1,-,TRBJ1-5,few,TGCAGTGCAGCAGCGTTAGGGACACTCCATCAGCCCCAGCATTTT,CSAAALGTLHQPQHF
TRBV19,-,TRBJ1-5,few,TGTGCCAGTAGGGGAGCTTACTACCAGCCCCAGCATTTT,CASRGAYYQPQHF
TRBV2,TRBD2,TRBJ2-2,few,TGTGCCAGCTCCCTAGCGGGAGGAGCGGGGGAGCTGTTTTTT,CASSLAGGAGELFF
TRBV2,TRBD1,TRBJ1-4,few,TGTGCCAGCAGGACAGGGGGAATATTTGAAAAACTGTTTTTT,CASRTGGIFEKLFF
TRBV12-3/TRBV12-4,TRBD1,TRBJ1-2,few,TGTGCCAGTCGATGGACAGGGGCCTATGGCTACACCTTC,CASRWTGAYGYTF
TRBV12-3/TRBV12-4,-,TRBJ2-1,-,TGTGCCAGCAGTTTTTCCAGTAGGGACAATGAGCAGTTCTTC,CASSFSSRDNEQFF
TRBV20-1,-,TRBJ2-7,-,TGCAGTGCCCCCGGGCTCACCTACGAGCAGTACTTC,CSAPGLTYEQYF
TRBV20-1,-,TRBJ1-1,few,TGCAGTGCTAGTACTAGGGTTGCAGCTTTCTTT,CSASTRVAAFF
TRBV12-3/TRBV12-4,TRBD2,TRBJ2-1,few,TGTGCCAGCAGTTCTCGACTAGCGGGCTTTAATGAGCAGTTCTTC,CASSSRLAGFNEQFF
TRBV20-1,-,TRBJ1-2,few,TGCAGTGGCCTGTGGATGGTCGGCTACACCTTC,CSGLWMVGYTF
TRBV12-3/TRBV12-4,-,TRBJ2-1,-,TGTGCCAGCACCCCCGAGCAGTACAATGAGCAGTTCTTC,CASTPEQYNEQFF
TRBV20-1,-,TRBJ2-4,few,TGCAGTGCCGCCGGGGGGCCCCTAGCCAAAAACATTCAGTACTTC,CSAAGGPLAKNIQYF
TRBV7-2,-,TRBJ1-2,-,TGTGCCAGCAGCTTAGGTGGAGGGGCCAGGGGTTATGGCTACACCTTC,CASSLGGGARGYGYTF
TRBV6-2/TRBV6-3,-,TRBJ2-3,-,TGTGCCAGCAGTTACCGACCGAAAACAGATACGCAGTATTTT,CASSYRPKTDTQYF
TRBV20-1,-,TRBJ1-2,-,TGCAGTGCTGAGGACCGTGATAACTATGGCTACACCTTC,CSAEDRDNYGYTF
TRBV30,-,TRBJ1-3,-,TGTGCCTGGAGCGACAATGGAAACACCATATATTTT,CAWSDNGNTIYF
TRBV14,-,TRBJ2-1,-,TGTGCCAGCTCCCTAGGGATGGGGAAGCAGTTCTTC,CASSLGMGKQFF
TRBV6-5,-,TRBJ2-3,many,TGTGCCAGCAGTCGTACTCCAGATACGCAGTATTTT,CASSRTPDTQYF
TRBV7-2,TRBD1,TRBJ2-7,few,TGTGCCAGCAGCTTAGCCCTGGACAGGGAGTTTTACTACGAGCAGTACTTC,CASSLALDREFYYEQYF
TRBV7-2,TRBD1,TRBJ1-1,-,TGTGCCAGCAGCATCACCGGGACAGGGGGCACTGAAGCTTTCTTT,CASSITGTGGTEAFF
TRBV28,TRBD2,TRBJ2-3,few,TGTGCCAGCAGTTCGTTTGGGGTGCGGGGGGGCTTGGATACGCAGTATTTT,CASSSFGVRGGLDTQYF
TRBV20-1,TRBD1,TRBJ2-7,few,TGCAGTGCTGGGGACGTCGGCACAGGGGACTACGAGCAGTACTTC,CSAGDVGTGDYEQYF
TRBV7-2,-,TRBJ2-2,few,TGTGCCAGCAGCTTAGCGGTTGGCAGAGTCATGACCGGGGAGCTGTTTTTT,CASSLAVGRVMTGELFF
TRBV30,-,TRBJ1-1,few,TGTGCCTGGAGTCCACTAACTCCGAACACTGAAGCTTTCTTT,CAWSPLTPNTEAFF
TRBV24-1,-,TRBJ2-2,-,TGTGCCACCAAGGGACACTCCAACGGGGAGCTGTTTTTT,CATKGHSNGELFF